One sample yielded the 17 T cell receptor beta chains listed below, sequenced in a study of T cells in Graves' hyperthyroidism and ophthalmopathy. Template material for amplifying TCR beta CDR3 regions consisted of RNA transcripts. First-round RT-PCR of the TCR CDR3 relied on the HTBI primer set. MiXCR was run by TCRdb on the multiplex PCR reads, yielding one entry per CDR3 protein. The profile shows 500,000 or so distinct CDR3 sequences, roughly 17% of them singletons. The sample taken for sequencing was blood. The receptor set was obtained from a woman between 18 and 30 years old with Graves' ophthalmopathy.

This clonotype was counted only a few times. The chain carries TRBV6-1 and TRBJ2-5; tentatively, D is TRBD2 (6 bases). This CDR3 comprises 15 residues. Deletions cut 1 base from V and 4 bases from J, with 13 bases between. Germline V gives CDR1 MNHNS, CDR2 SASEGT. The CDR3 nucleotides are TGTGCCAGCAGTGAAGTGGCAGGGAGGCGAGAGACCCAGTACTTC. Translated, it gives CASSEVAGRRETQYF.

This clonotype was seen at least ten times. This chain uses TRBV10-3 with TRBJ1-2, with TRBD1 as a possible D gene (5 bases). Trimming took 0 bases from V and 5 from J, leaving 13 bases between them. This CDR3 spans 15 amino acids. The V gene's germline CDR1 is ENHRY and CDR2 SYGVKD. The CDR3 bases are TGTGCCATCAGTGAGTCGACGGGGGTAGGGTATGGCTACACCTTC. The encoded protein is CAISESTGVGYGYTF.

Ten or more counts support this clonotype. V gene TRBV6-4 combines with J gene TRBJ2-6; 11 nucleotides match TRBD1. CDR3 length equals 17 residues. The J segment lost 0 bases and the V segment lost 2 bases, leaving 0 bases of the junction unmatched. CDR1 is MRHNA, CDR2 SNTAGT, per germline. The CDR3 DNA follows: TGTGCCAGCAGTGACGGGACAGGGGGCTCTGGGGCCAACGTCCTGACTTTC. This encodes CASSDGTGGSGANVLTF.

The chain recombines TRBV27 with TRBJ2-2; 9 bases agree with TRBD1. V shed 0 bases and J 5 bases; nucleotides not matched to a gene: 4. The V gene's germline CDR1 is MNHEY and CDR2 SMNVEV (reference sequence). The CDR3 is made up of 16 amino acids. The CDR3 spells CASSLSWTGVTGELFF. The DNA of the CDR3 is TGTGCCAGCAGTTTATCTTGGACAGGGGTAACCGGGGAGCTGTTTTTT.

This clonotype has ten or more counts. V usage is TRBV6-5 and J usage is TRBJ1-1; TRBD1 matches at 8 bases. The junction had 12 bases not matched to a gene; V was cut back by 0 bases and J by 3 bases. The germline gives CDR1 MNHEY, CDR2 SVGAGI. The CDR3 loop spans 18 amino acids. This chain's CDR3 is CASSYSPGLQGDDTEAFF. The DNA of the CDR3 is TGTGCCAGCAGTTACTCCCCTGGGCTACAGGGGGACGACACTGAAGCTTTCTTT.

This clonotype was recorded many times. The chain couples TRBV30 to TRBJ1-1; TRBD1 matches 12 bases. Losses at the gene ends were 1 base for V and 4 bases for J; bases not matched to a gene: 16. The CDR3 is made up of 19 amino acids. CDR1 GTSNPN and CDR2 SVGIG come from the germline V gene (reference sequence). Written as DNA, the CDR3 is TGTGCCTGGAGTGCCCCGAGAGTTGGGACAGGGGGCGAGGGCACTGAAGCTTTCTTT. It specifies CAWSAPRVGTGGEGTEAFF.

This clonotype was picked up a small number of times. The CDR3 sequence is CASSYYSYNEQFF. The CDR3 DNA is TGTGCCAGCAGCTACTACTCCTACAATGAGCAGTTCTTC. The rearrangement joins TRBV11-2 to TRBJ2-1, with D hard to call. The V gene lost 4 bases and the J gene lost 0 bases, with 4 bases spanning the gap. Germline V gene sequence: CDR1 SGHAT, CDR2 FQNNGV. The CDR3 totals 13 residues. Together with reference TRBV11-2 and TRBJ2-1, the CDR3 gives the full variable domain: EAGVAQSPRYKIIEKRQSVAFWCNPISGHATLYWYQQILGQGPKLLIQFQNNGVVDDSQLPKDRFSAERLKGVDSTLKIQPAKLEDSAVYLCASSYYSYNEQFFGPGTRLTVL.

There are a few counts of this clonotype. The V gene is TRBV27, the J gene TRBJ1-5, with D possibly being TRBD1 (5 bases). The V and J ends lost 3 bases and 6 bases respectively, with 15 bases between them. Germline CDR1 and CDR2: MNHEY and SMNVEV (reference sequence). The CDR3 has 15 amino acids. The CDR3 protein is CASSFSREALQPQHF. CDR3 DNA sequence: TGTGCCAGCAGTTTTTCCAGGGAGGCCCTTCAGCCCCAGCATTTT.

This clonotype has at least ten counts. The rearrangement joins TRBV5-1 to TRBJ1-3; D possibly corresponds to TRBD1 (6 bases). Trimming took off 4 bases at V and 0 bases at J, with 11 bases between the two ends. The germline CDR1 and CDR2 sequences are SGHRS and YFSETQ. This CDR3 region has 15 residues. CDR3 in amino acids: CASSPDSLSGNTIYF. The CDR3 DNA sequence: TGCGCCAGCAGCCCGGACAGTCTCTCTGGAAACACCATATATTTT. Using reference TRBV5-1 and TRBJ1-3 for the parts outside the CDR3, the full variable domain is KAGVTQTPRYLIKTRGQQVTLSCSPISGHRSVSWYQQTPGQGLQFLFEYFSETQRNKGNFPGRFSGRQFSNSRSEMNVSTLELGDSALYLCASSPDSLSGNTIYFGEGSWLTVV.

This clonotype appeared many times. V usage is TRBV27 and J usage is TRBJ2-7; perhaps D is TRBD1 or TRBD2 (5 bases each). The CDR3 length is 15 residues. The V and J ends lost 6 bases and 0 bases respectively, with 15 bases between them. Germline CDR1 reads MNHEY; CDR2 reads SMNVEV (reference sequence). The CDR3 bases are TGTGCCAGCAGCTCGCCGGGACGGAGCTCCTACGAGCAGTACTTC. Translating gives CASSSPGRSSYEQYF.

This clonotype was seen only a few times. The rearrangement links TRBV6-2 or TRBV6-3 to TRBJ1-1, with 7 bases lining up with TRBD1. Per the germline V gene, CDR1 is MNHEY and CDR2 is SVGEGT. This CDR3 comprises 17 residues. Trimming took 2 bases from V and 4 from J; bases not matched to a gene: 13. The chain's CDR3 is CASSYVSGTAAGTEAFF. CDR3 bases: TGTGCCAGCAGTTACGTCTCTGGGACAGCCGCGGGCACTGAAGCTTTCTTT.

This chain connects TRBV10-2 to TRBJ1-1; D remains ambiguous. CDR3 length: 16 residues. The V end was cut by 5 bases, the J end by 10 bases, with 26 bases between. Per germline, CDR1 WSHSY and CDR2 SAAADI. CDR3 nucleotides: TGCGCCAGCAGTTCCGCCCCCGCCAGGTTGGGGTCGGGAGCTTTCTTT. Amino acids: CASSSAPARLGSGAFF.

This clonotype was seen a few times. The chain is built from TRBV5-1 and TRBJ1-1; D is ambiguous. The germline gives CDR1 SGHRS, CDR2 YFSETQ. V was clipped by 3 bases and J by 4 bases, with 10 bases between them. The CDR3 loop spans 13 amino acids. CDR3 DNA: TGCGCCAGCAGCTCTAGGGTTCCCACTGAAGCTTTCTTT. Amino acids: CASSSRVPTEAFF.

The sample holds many counts of this clonotype. The chain links TRBV6-1 to TRBJ2-1; 13 bases fit TRBD2. The J segment lost 9 bases and the V segment lost 5 bases, leaving 10 bases of the junction unmatched. The V gene's germline CDR1 is MNHNS and CDR2 SASEGT. CDR3 length: 16 residues. CDR3 loop: CASSLSGTSGMSEQFF. The CDR3 DNA is TGTGCCAGCAGTCTTAGCGGGACTAGCGGGATGAGTGAGCAGTTCTTC.

This chain links TRBV19 with TRBJ2-2; 8 bases line up with TRBD1. V gave up 7 bases and J gave up 3 bases; unmatched junction bases: 13. This CDR3 is 17 amino acids long. Looked up from germline, CDR1 is LNHDA and CDR2 is SQIVND (reference sequence). The CDR3 DNA follows: TGTGCCAGTAACCTTATGGACAGGGAGAGTTACACCGGGGAGCTGTTTTTT. Translating gives CASNLMDRESYTGELFF.

Remarks on this clonotype: A much larger clone sits a single nucleotide away, making a read error possible. The CDR3, as DNA: TGTGCCAGCAGCCCCCATAGCGGGAGCTCCTACAATGAGCAGTACTTC. Its translation is CASSPHSGSSYNEQYF. The genes are TRBV7-9 and TRBJ2-1, with 9 bases lining up with TRBD2. The DNA end is more similar to TRBJ2-7, so the J call may be wrong. CDR1 is SEHNR and CDR2 is FQNEAQ in the germline V gene (reference sequence). The CDR3 is 16 amino acids.

This clonotype was counted between two and nine times. This rearrangement joins TRBV7-9 to TRBJ1-4, with D hard to call. Germline V gives CDR1 SEHNR, CDR2 FQNEAQ (reference sequence). Trimming pared 2 bases from V and 5 bases from J, leaving 12 bases between. The CDR3 covers 15 residues. The CDR3: CASSLTETMNEKLFF. For the CDR3, the DNA is TGTGCCAGCAGCTTAACAGAAACGATGAATGAAAAACTGTTTTTT.